These 26 T cell receptor beta chains came from one sample sequenced in a study of T-cell reconstitution after alpha-beta-depleted transplantation in children. Unique molecular identifiers were built into the TCRbeta library. TCRdb itself ran the PCR reads through MiXCR, one entry per CDR3 protein. The sample holds over 550,000 distinct CDR3 sequences; about 10% are singletons and the top ten take about 4.3%. The source material was PBMCs from the stem cell graft donor, sampled from the stem cell graft. These receptor sequences come from a human donor who donated a stem cell graft to a child with acute myeloid leukemia.

In this sample, this clonotype turned up a few times. CDR3 DNA: TGTGCCACACTTCAGGGGGGTAGCACAGATACGCAGTATTTT. This codes for CATLQGGSTDTQYF. The chain uses TRBV10-3 and TRBJ2-3, with D possibly being TRBD1 (7 bases). Germline V gives CDR1 ENHRY, CDR2 SYGVKD. Deletions cut 10 bases from V and 0 bases from J, with 14 bases between. The CDR3 has 14 residues.

The CDR3 DNA reads as TGCAGCGTTGATTTAGTGGGGCGGGAGCAGTACTTC. Encoded protein: CSVDLVGREQYF. The chain couples TRBV29-1 to TRBJ2-7; weak D call: TRBD1 (5 bases). Trimming removed 3 bases from V and 7 bases from J, with 13 bases in between. The CDR3 loop spans 12 amino acids. Germline CDR1 is SQVTM and CDR2 is ANQGSEA.

This clonotype was counted a few times. This chain joins TRBV28 and TRBJ2-2; 8 nucleotides agree with TRBD1. From germline, CDR1 is MDHEN and CDR2 SYDVKM. This CDR3 has 16 amino acids. V shed 6 bases and J 4 bases; nucleotides not matched to a gene: 10. CDR3 coding DNA: TGTGCCAGCAGCTCAGGACAGGGAGGAGGCACCGGGGAGCTGTTTTTT. Amino acid sequence: CASSSGQGGGTGELFF.

This clonotype was seen at least ten times. The chain combines TRBV7-9 with TRBJ1-1, with D tentatively TRBD1 (6 bases). Trimming took 7 bases from V and 1 from J, leaving 16 bases between them. This CDR3 has 15 residues. CDR1 is SEHNR, CDR2 FQNEAQ, per germline (reference sequence). CDR3 coding DNA: TGTGCCAGCAACTCCTCCCCGGGACAGAACACTGAAGCTTTCTTT. Its translation: CASNSSPGQNTEAFF.

V usage is TRBV29-1 and J usage is TRBJ2-5; the D is unclear. Per germline, CDR1 SQVTM and CDR2 ANQGSEA. This CDR3 comprises 12 residues. Trimming took off 6 bases at V and 5 bases at J, with 13 bases between the two ends. CDR3 residues: CSVPGLVETQYF. The CDR3, as DNA: TGCAGCGTCCCGGGCCTAGTGGAGACCCAGTACTTC.

In this sample, this clonotype turned up a few times. The chain employs TRBV7-3 and TRBJ2-3; no reliable D call. Germline loops: CDR1 SGHTA, CDR2 FQGTGA. The CDR3 has 15 residues. V lost 0 bases to trimming and J lost 4 bases, with 11 bases between them. As DNA, the CDR3 is TGTGCCAGCAGCTTAACCTCTAGTTTGGCAGATACGCAGTATTTT. Translating gives CASSLTSSLADTQYF.

V gene TRBV28 combines with J gene TRBJ2-1; no firm D call. V lost 6 bases to trimming and J lost 8 bases, with 11 bases between them. The CDR3 loop spans 12 amino acids. CDR1 and CDR2 (germline): MDHEN, SYDVKM. CDR3 in DNA: TGTGCCAGCAGGGTCCTATACGATGAGCAGTTCTTC. Residues: CASRVLYDEQFF.

This clonotype was detected only a few times. The chain links TRBV28 to TRBJ2-1, with 9 bases identical to TRBD2. The CDR3 totals 19 residues. Germline CDR1 is MDHEN and CDR2 is SYDVKM. Trimming cost V 5 bases and J 8 bases; bases outside gene matches: 22. CDR3 in amino acids: CASSTPGWASGINRDEQFF. In nucleotides, the CDR3 is TGTGCCAGCAGTACTCCTGGGTGGGCTAGCGGGATTAATAGGGATGAGCAGTTCTTC.

This clonotype has a count of ten or more. This chain links TRBV7-8 with TRBJ2-6; 7 bases fit TRBD1. The CDR3 spans 18 residues. The ends lost 2 bases at V and 0 bases at J; junction bases unmatched: 7. CDR1 and CDR2 (germline): SGHVS, FQNEAQ. DNA of the CDR3: TGTGCCAGCAGCTTAAGGGACAGAGCCCGCTCTGGGGCCAACGTCCTGACTTTC. This encodes CASSLRDRARSGANVLTF.

In this sample, this clonotype turned up many times. This rearrangement joins TRBV19 to TRBJ2-7; 9 bases align to TRBD2. The germline gives CDR1 LNHDA, CDR2 SQIVND (reference sequence). The CDR3 length is 14 residues. J gave up 3 bases and V 3 bases, and 3 bases lay outside the gene matches. DNA of the CDR3: TGTGCCAGTAGTATGGTAGCGGGGGACTACGAGCAGTACTTC. This encodes CASSMVAGDYEQYF.

In its sample, this clonotype was seen many times. CDR3 amino acids: CSARDIILPGGYEQYF. CDR3 coding DNA: TGCAGTGCTAGAGATATAATTCTTCCAGGAGGGTACGAGCAGTACTTC. The rearrangement links TRBV20-1 to TRBJ2-7; weak D call: TRBD2 (6 bases). Trimming cost V 0 bases and J 4 bases, with 19 bases left between them. The germline gives CDR1 DFQATT, CDR2 SNEGSKA (reference sequence). This CDR3 region has 16 residues.

This clonotype has ten or more counts. The V and J genes are TRBV6-5 and TRBJ1-1; D gene unclear. V dropped 0 bases and J dropped 1 base, with 6 bases sitting between them. The CDR3 runs to 14 residues. The germline gives CDR1 MNHEY, CDR2 SVGAGI. In DNA, the CDR3 is TGTGCCAGCAGTTACTCTACGGCGAACACTGAAGCTTTCTTT. Its translation is CASSYSTANTEAFF.

The V call is TRBV7-2, the J call TRBJ2-1; D remains ambiguous. Per germline, CDR1 SGHTA and CDR2 FQGNSA. The V end lost 3 bases, the J end lost 2 bases, and 11 bases lay between the germline ends. This CDR3 has 15 residues. CDR3 bases: TGTGCCAGCAGCTTGGAAGTTACTACCTACAATGAGCAGTTCTTC. It yields the protein CASSLEVTTYNEQFF.

V and J are TRBV11-2 and TRBJ2-5, with TRBD2 identical over 7 bases. Germline CDR1 and CDR2: SGHAT and FQNNGV. CDR3 length: 16 residues. The ends lost 4 bases at V and 4 bases at J; junction bases unmatched: 12. CDR3 bases: TGTGCCAGCAGCTCAACTAGGGTAGGGAGGGGAGAGACCCAGTACTTC. Residues: CASSSTRVGRGETQYF.

This clonotype was detected a few times. The chain is built from TRBV2 and TRBJ2-7; D not resolved. Germline-derived CDR1 and CDR2 are SNHLY and FYNNEI. The CDR3 length is 12 residues. The ends were cut back, 6 bases at V and 7 bases at J, with 13 bases in the middle. CDR3 DNA sequence: TGTGCCAGCAGGAGAATCGGTCGGGAGCAGTACTTC. Its protein is CASRRIGREQYF.

This chain links TRBV28 with TRBJ2-7; the D is unclear. Trimming shortened V by 6 bases and J by 4 bases, and 13 bases separated the two germline ends. The length of the CDR3 is 13 residues. Germline V lookup: CDR1 MDHEN, CDR2 SYDVKM. CDR3 in DNA: TGTGCCAGCAGGGGTGCGGCGCGGTACGAGCAGTACTTC. It yields the protein CASRGAARYEQYF.

V and J are TRBV6-1 and TRBJ2-3, with 8 bases matching TRBD2. V gave up 6 bases and J gave up 1 base; unmatched junction bases: 6. Per the germline V gene, CDR1 is MNHNS and CDR2 is SASEGT. The CDR3 consists of 15 residues. Here the CDR3 DNA reads TGTGCCAGCAGCATCGGAGCGGGAGGCACAGATACGCAGTATTTT. Translated, it gives CASSIGAGGTDTQYF.

The table lists this clonotype with a few counts. The chain combines TRBV4-2 with TRBJ1-2; D remains unclear. The length of the CDR3 is 17 residues. Trimming took off 1 base at V and 8 bases at J, with 23 bases between the two ends. Germline lookup yields CDR1 LGHNA and CDR2 YNFKEQ. The CDR3 coding sequence is TGTGCCAGCAGCCAAGTGAAACGGAACGTACCTCGAAAAGGCTACACCTTC. It encodes CASSQVKRNVPRKGYTF.

The chain combines TRBV4-2 with TRBJ2-1; D perhaps matches TRBD1 (7 bases). There are 13 residues in the CDR3. Trimming cost V 4 bases and J 10 bases, with 14 bases left between them. Per the germline V gene, CDR1 is LGHNA and CDR2 is YNFKEQ. Written as DNA, the CDR3 is TGTGCCAGCAGCCCCCAGGGGGGATTGGAGCAGTTCTTC. This encodes CASSPQGGLEQFF.

In this sample, this clonotype turned up a few times. This chain uses TRBV29-1 with TRBJ2-1; 7 bases agree with TRBD2. The CDR3 runs to 15 residues. V gave up 4 bases and J gave up 3 bases; unmatched junction bases: 9. Germline V gives CDR1 SQVTM, CDR2 ANQGSEA. The CDR3 reads CSVGPGRGDYNEQFF. DNA of the CDR3: TGCAGCGTTGGCCCCGGACGGGGGGACTACAATGAGCAGTTCTTC.

In this sample, this clonotype turned up a few times. V and J are TRBV6-2 or TRBV6-3 and TRBJ1-2, with unresolved D. This CDR3 region has 14 residues. Germline CDR1 MNHEY, CDR2 SVGEGT. Trimming pared 3 bases from V and 8 bases from J, leaving 16 bases between. The CDR3 loop reads CASSYQGQYRGYTF. CDR3 nucleotides: TGTGCCAGCAGTTATCAAGGGCAGTATCGGGGCTACACCTTC.

The chain combines TRBV20-1 with TRBJ2-3; possible D gene TRBD2, 5 bases. CDR1 and CDR2 from the germline V gene are DFQATT and SNEGSKA (reference sequence). The V end lost 2 bases, the J end lost 5 bases, and 11 bases lay between the germline ends. The CDR3 runs to 13 residues. The CDR3, as DNA: TGCAGTGCTAGACTAGCTCCCGAAGATACGCAGTATTTT. Its protein is CSARLAPEDTQYF.

This clonotype was seen many times. This rearrangement joins TRBV20-1 to TRBJ2-5, with D unresolved. Germline assignment: CDR1 DFQATT and CDR2 SNEGSKA (reference sequence). V lost 0 bases to trimming and J lost 7 bases, with 15 bases between them. The CDR3 length is 14 residues. Here the CDR3 DNA reads TGCAGTGCTAGAGATATAGGTCCTCCGGGGACCCAGTACTTC. Translating it yields CSARDIGPPGTQYF.

The CDR3 bases are TGTGCCAGCAGCCCAAACAGGGGGTTAAGTATCAATGAGCAGTTCTTC. Translating it yields CASSPNRGLSINEQFF. The chain couples TRBV7-3 to TRBJ2-1; TRBD1 matches at 8 bases. Trimming took 5 bases from V and 6 from J; bases not matched to a gene: 12. The CDR3 runs to 16 residues. Germline CDR1 and CDR2: SGHTA and FQGTGA. The full variable domain, completed using reference TRBV7-3 and TRBJ2-1, is GAGVSQTPSNKVTEKGKYVELRCDPISGHTALYWYRQSLGQGPEFLIYFQGTGAADDSGLPNDRFFAVRPEGSVSTLKIQRTERGDSAVYLCASSPNRGLSINEQFFGPGTRLTVL.

The CDR3: CASRPPRLAGSYNEQFF. CDR3 nucleotides: TGTGCCAGCAGACCACCCCGACTAGCGGGCTCCTACAATGAGCAGTTCTTC. The chain employs TRBV6-1 and TRBJ2-1; 10 nucleotides agree with TRBD2. The germline V gene has CDR1 MNHNS and CDR2 SASEGT. V dropped 6 bases and J dropped 0; count of bases not matched to a gene: 8. The CDR3 sequence is 17 residues long.

This chain connects TRBV30 to TRBJ1-1, with D uncertain. V was clipped by 2 bases and J by 0 bases, with 7 bases between them. Germline lookup yields CDR1 GTSNPN and CDR2 SVGIG (reference sequence). The CDR3 is made up of 13 amino acids. CDR3 sequence (DNA): TGTGCCTGGAGTAAGGCCCTGAACACTGAAGCTTTCTTT. As protein: CAWSKALNTEAFF.